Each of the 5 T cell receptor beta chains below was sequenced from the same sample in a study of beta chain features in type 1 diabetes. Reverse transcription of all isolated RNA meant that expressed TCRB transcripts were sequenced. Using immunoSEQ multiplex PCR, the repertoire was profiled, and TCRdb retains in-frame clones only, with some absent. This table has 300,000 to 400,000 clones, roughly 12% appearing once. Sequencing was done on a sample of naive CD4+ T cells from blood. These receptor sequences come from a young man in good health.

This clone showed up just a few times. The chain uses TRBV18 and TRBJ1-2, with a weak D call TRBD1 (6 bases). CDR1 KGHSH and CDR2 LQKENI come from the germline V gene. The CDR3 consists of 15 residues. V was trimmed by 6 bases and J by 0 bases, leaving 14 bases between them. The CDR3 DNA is TGTGCCAGCTCTAAATCACAGGGAGCTAACTATGGCTACACCTTC. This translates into CASSKSQGANYGYTF. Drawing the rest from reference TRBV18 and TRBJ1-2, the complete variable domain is NAGVMQNPRHLVRRRGQEARLRCSPMKGHSHVYWYRQLPEEGLKFMVYLQKENIIDESGMPKERFSAEFPKEGPSILRIQQVVRGDSAAYFCASSKSQGANYGYTFGSGTRLTVV.

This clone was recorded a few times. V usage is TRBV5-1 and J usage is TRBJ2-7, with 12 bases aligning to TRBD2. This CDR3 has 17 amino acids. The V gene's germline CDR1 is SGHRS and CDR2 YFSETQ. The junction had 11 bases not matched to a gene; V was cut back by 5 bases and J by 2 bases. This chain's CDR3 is CASRRVWTSGIPYEQYF. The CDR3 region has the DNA TGCGCCAGCAGAAGGGTGTGGACTAGCGGGATCCCCTACGAGCAGTACTTC.

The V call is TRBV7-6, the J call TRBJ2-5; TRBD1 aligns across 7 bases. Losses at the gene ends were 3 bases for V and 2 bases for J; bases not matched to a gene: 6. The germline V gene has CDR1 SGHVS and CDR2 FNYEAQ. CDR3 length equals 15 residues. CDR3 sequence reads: CASSFFGTDQETQYF. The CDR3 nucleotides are TGTGCCAGCAGCTTTTTCGGGACAGATCAAGAGACCCAGTACTTC.

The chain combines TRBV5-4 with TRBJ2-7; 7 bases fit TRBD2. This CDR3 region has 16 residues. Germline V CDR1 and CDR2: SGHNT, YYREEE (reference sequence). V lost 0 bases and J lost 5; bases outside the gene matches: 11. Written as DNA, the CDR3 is TGTGCCAGCAGCTTGGACGGACTAGTTATTGCCCACGAGCAGTACTTC. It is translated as CASSLDGLVIAHEQYF.

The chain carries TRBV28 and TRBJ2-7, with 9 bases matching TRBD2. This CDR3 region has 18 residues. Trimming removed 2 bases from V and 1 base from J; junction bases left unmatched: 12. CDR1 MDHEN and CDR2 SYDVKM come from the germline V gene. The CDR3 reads CASSLMREGLRRSYEQYF. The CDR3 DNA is TGTGCCAGCAGTTTAATGCGGGAGGGCCTCAGGAGGTCCTACGAGCAGTACTTC.